Listed below are T cell receptor beta chains from one sample, sequenced in a study of Ad26.COV2.S vaccination and SARS-CoV-2 variants. The protocol was immunoSEQ multiplex PCR, while the TCRdb copy is restricted to in-frame clones and leaves out a portion. The sample has about 350,000 clones, 88% seen once. The sequenced sample was peripheral blood, obtained in a trial of Ad26.COV2.S vaccine versus placebo. The receptors here all came from a person between 18 and 65 years old who received the Ad26.COV2.S COVID-19 vaccine or a placebo. Each CDR3 is given with its conserved first and last residue. Each record gives: D gene, V gene, J gene, CDR3 length, clone size, CDR3 DNA, CDR3 protein. A D gene is named only where the DNA matches it firmly. The listing skips clone size in some rows; elsewhere it reads once, few, many or a size class.

d_call: TRBD2; v_call: TRBV4-1; j_call: TRBJ2-5; cdr3_length: 14; clone_size: .; cdr3_nt: TGCGCCAGCAGCCAAGTTTCTAGGGAGGGGACCCAGTACTTC; cdr3_aa: CASSQVSREGTQYF
d_call: .; v_call: TRBV5-1; j_call: TRBJ2-7; cdr3_length: 15; clone_size: .; cdr3_nt: TGCGCCAGCAGCCCCTTGACAGGGAGGTCCTACGAGCAGTACTTC; cdr3_aa: CASSPLTGRSYEQYF
d_call: .; v_call: TRBV18; j_call: TRBJ1-2; cdr3_length: 14; clone_size: few; cdr3_nt: TGTGCCAGCTCACCGTCGCCGGACAGCGATGGCTACACCTTC; cdr3_aa: CASSPSPDSDGYTF
d_call: .; v_call: TRBV19; j_call: TRBJ1-5; cdr3_length: 13; clone_size: .; cdr3_nt: TGTGCCAGTAGTATACTTTACAATCAGCCCCAGCATTTT; cdr3_aa: CASSILYNQPQHF
d_call: .; v_call: TRBV7-9; j_call: TRBJ2-7; cdr3_length: 16; clone_size: .; cdr3_nt: TGTGTCAGCAGCCCTACCTCATTCGGACAGATCTACGAGCAGTACTTC; cdr3_aa: CVSSPTSFGQIYEQYF
d_call: .; v_call: TRBV7-9; j_call: TRBJ1-1; cdr3_length: 14; clone_size: .; cdr3_nt: TGTGCCAGCAGCCGAGATCTCGGGACGGCTGAAGCTTTCTTT; cdr3_aa: CASSRDLGTAEAFF
d_call: .; v_call: TRBV2; j_call: TRBJ1-3; cdr3_length: 15; clone_size: .; cdr3_nt: TGTGCCAGCAGTGATAATTTGTGGGGTGGAAACACCATATATTTT; cdr3_aa: CASSDNLWGGNTIYF
d_call: TRBD2; v_call: TRBV5-1; j_call: TRBJ2-3; cdr3_length: 18; clone_size: .; cdr3_nt: TGCGCCAGCAGCTTGGGATTGACTAGCGGGAGTACCACAGATACGCAGTATTTT; cdr3_aa: CASSLGLTSGSTTDTQYF
d_call: .; v_call: TRBV9; j_call: TRBJ1-4; cdr3_length: 15; clone_size: .; cdr3_nt: TGTGCCAGCAGCCCAGTCGGGACAAAGCCCGAAAAACTGTTTTTT; cdr3_aa: CASSPVGTKPEKLFF
d_call: .; v_call: TRBV18; j_call: TRBJ1-5; cdr3_length: 16; clone_size: .; cdr3_nt: TGTGCCAGCTCACCTCTCAAGGGCGGGTATGGCGAGCCCCAGCATTTT; cdr3_aa: CASSPLKGGYGEPQHF
d_call: .; v_call: TRBV19; j_call: TRBJ2-7; cdr3_length: 14; clone_size: .; cdr3_nt: TGTGCCAGTACCTCCCAGGGGGGAGAGTACGAGCAGTACTTC; cdr3_aa: CASTSQGGEYEQYF
d_call: .; v_call: TRBV6-2/TRBV6-3; j_call: TRBJ2-7; cdr3_length: 15; clone_size: .; cdr3_nt: TGTGCCAGCAGTTACCCCTTAGGTCTCTCCTACGAGCAGTACTTC; cdr3_aa: CASSYPLGLSYEQYF
d_call: .; v_call: TRBV5-1; j_call: TRBJ2-7; cdr3_length: 18; clone_size: .; cdr3_nt: TGCGCCAGCAGCCCGGACACACAGGTCTCCGGTACTTCCTACGAGCAGTACTTC; cdr3_aa: CASSPDTQVSGTSYEQYF
d_call: TRBD1; v_call: TRBV2; j_call: TRBJ2-4; cdr3_length: 14; clone_size: .; cdr3_nt: TGTGCCAGCAGCCCCACACGACAGGGGAACATTCAGTACTTC; cdr3_aa: CASSPTRQGNIQYF
d_call: .; v_call: TRBV3-1/TRBV3-2; j_call: TRBJ1-5; cdr3_length: 15; clone_size: once; cdr3_nt: TGTGCCAGCAGCCAAGACTTTGGGAAGGGACAGCCCCAGCATTTT; cdr3_aa: CASSQDFGKGQPQHF
d_call: TRBD1; v_call: TRBV4-3; j_call: TRBJ1-6; cdr3_length: 15; clone_size: once; cdr3_nt: TGCGCCAGCAGCCAAGGGACAGGGGGCAGTTCACCCCTCCACTTT; cdr3_aa: CASSQGTGGSSPLHF
d_call: TRBD1; v_call: TRBV15; j_call: TRBJ2-2; cdr3_length: 15; clone_size: .; cdr3_nt: TGTGCCACCAGCCAGGGGGTGTCTAACACCGGGGAGCTGTTTTTT; cdr3_aa: CATSQGVSNTGELFF
d_call: TRBD1; v_call: TRBV4-3; j_call: TRBJ1-6; cdr3_length: 16; clone_size: .; cdr3_nt: TGCGCCAGCAGCCAAGCGGGACAGGTGGATAATTCACCCCTCCACTTT; cdr3_aa: CASSQAGQVDNSPLHF
d_call: .; v_call: TRBV7-2; j_call: TRBJ2-1; cdr3_length: 12; clone_size: .; cdr3_nt: TGTGCCAGCAGCGCGGTTGGCAATGAGCAGTTCTTC; cdr3_aa: CASSAVGNEQFF
d_call: .; v_call: TRBV7-2; j_call: TRBJ1-3; cdr3_length: 14; clone_size: .; cdr3_nt: TGTGCCAGCGGGGGCAGGGCTCCTCGAAACACCATATATTTT; cdr3_aa: CASGGRAPRNTIYF
d_call: .; v_call: TRBV5-1; j_call: TRBJ2-3; cdr3_length: 14; clone_size: .; cdr3_nt: TGCGCCAGCAGTTGGGGCCCAGGCACAGATACGCAGTATTTT; cdr3_aa: CASSWGPGTDTQYF
d_call: .; v_call: TRBV20-1; j_call: TRBJ1-5; cdr3_length: 14; clone_size: once; cdr3_nt: TGCAGTGCTAGTCAGGGAACTAGCAATCAGCCCCAGCATTTT; cdr3_aa: CSASQGTSNQPQHF
d_call: .; v_call: TRBV5-4; j_call: TRBJ1-3; cdr3_length: 13; clone_size: few; cdr3_nt: TGTGCCAGCAGTCAGGGGTTTGGAAACACCATATATTTT; cdr3_aa: CASSQGFGNTIYF
d_call: TRBD2; v_call: TRBV19; j_call: TRBJ2-3; cdr3_length: 16; clone_size: .; cdr3_nt: TGTGCCAGTAGTGGCAGGACTAGCGGGACGACAGATACGCAGTATTTT; cdr3_aa: CASSGRTSGTTDTQYF
d_call: TRBD1; v_call: TRBV20-1; j_call: TRBJ2-3; cdr3_length: 14; clone_size: .; cdr3_nt: TGCAGTGCTAGTTCCAGGGGGCACACAGATACGCAGTATTTT; cdr3_aa: CSASSRGHTDTQYF
d_call: .; v_call: TRBV6-5; j_call: TRBJ1-4; cdr3_length: 12; clone_size: .; cdr3_nt: TGTGCCAGCAGTTTGAGTTTGGAAAAACTGTTTTTT; cdr3_aa: CASSLSLEKLFF
d_call: .; v_call: TRBV3-1/TRBV3-2; j_call: TRBJ1-2; cdr3_length: 15; clone_size: .; cdr3_nt: TGTGCCAGCAGCCAAGATCGAGGGGGTGGAAGAGGCTACACCTTC; cdr3_aa: CASSQDRGGGRGYTF
d_call: .; v_call: TRBV4-2; j_call: TRBJ1-2; cdr3_length: 15; clone_size: .; cdr3_nt: TGTGCCAGTAACGGCGACCCGACTACCCCTGCCGGCTACACCTTC; cdr3_aa: CASNGDPTTPAGYTF
d_call: .; v_call: TRBV19; j_call: TRBJ2-7; cdr3_length: 17; clone_size: .; cdr3_nt: TGTGCCAGTAGTATATCCCAAACAGGGCAAAGGTCCTACGAGCAGTACTTC; cdr3_aa: CASSISQTGQRSYEQYF
d_call: .; v_call: TRBV30; j_call: TRBJ1-5; cdr3_length: 16; clone_size: .; cdr3_nt: TGTGCCTGGACCCCTGGGGTAACAGTCCCAGATCAGCCCCAGCATTTT; cdr3_aa: CAWTPGVTVPDQPQHF
d_call: .; v_call: TRBV6-2/TRBV6-3; j_call: TRBJ2-7; cdr3_length: 15; clone_size: .; cdr3_nt: TGTGCCAGCAGCTGGATACCGGGACGCTCCTACGAGCAGTACTTC; cdr3_aa: CASSWIPGRSYEQYF
d_call: TRBD1; v_call: TRBV6-6; j_call: TRBJ1-5; cdr3_length: 14; clone_size: .; cdr3_nt: TGTGCCACGCATTGGACAGGCGGCAATCAGCCCCAGCATTTT; cdr3_aa: CATHWTGGNQPQHF
d_call: TRBD2; v_call: TRBV25-1; j_call: TRBJ2-1; cdr3_length: 14; clone_size: .; cdr3_nt: TGTGCCAGTAGGCGGGGGATGATCTACAATGAGCAGTTCTTC; cdr3_aa: CASRRGMIYNEQFF
d_call: .; v_call: TRBV6-2/TRBV6-3; j_call: TRBJ1-2; cdr3_length: 12; clone_size: few; cdr3_nt: TGTGCCAGCAGTTACGCAGCCTATGGCTACACCTTC; cdr3_aa: CASSYAAYGYTF